This T cell receptor beta chain was recorded in a study of T-cell reconstitution after alpha-beta-depleted transplantation in children. TCRbeta library construction was performed incorporating unique molecular identifiers. TCRdb re-called the PCR reads with MiXCR, one entry per CDR3 protein. The sample lists just under 350,000 distinct CDR3 sequences, about a sixth occurring once. The ends lost 4 bases at V and 6 bases at J; junction bases unmatched: 3. The CDR3 length is 14 residues. The sample holds a few counts of this clonotype. Its antigen is not identified. Study observations and caveats: Where alpha-beta T cells came from about two months after transplant was reportedly several hundred expanded graft clones. The origin of high day-60 TCRbeta diversity in some patients lay in surviving recipient T cells and thymic progenitors. T-cell counts and diversity at one year following transplant were attributed mainly to newly produced T cells.

This sequence originates from a male patient aged 2 to 10 who had a stem cell transplant for acute lymphoblastic leukemia, so the T cells may come from the graft donor. The specimen was PBMCs, mostly from graft donor cells, collected 360 days after TCRalphabeta/CD19-depleted stem cell transplant. The chain is built from TRBV12-3 or TRBV12-4 and TRBJ1-6, with 7 nucleotides matching TRBD1. CDR3 sequence (DNA): TGTGCCAGCAGTTCCCAGGGGGGTAATTCACCCCTCCACTTT. Translation gives CASSSQGGNSPLHF.